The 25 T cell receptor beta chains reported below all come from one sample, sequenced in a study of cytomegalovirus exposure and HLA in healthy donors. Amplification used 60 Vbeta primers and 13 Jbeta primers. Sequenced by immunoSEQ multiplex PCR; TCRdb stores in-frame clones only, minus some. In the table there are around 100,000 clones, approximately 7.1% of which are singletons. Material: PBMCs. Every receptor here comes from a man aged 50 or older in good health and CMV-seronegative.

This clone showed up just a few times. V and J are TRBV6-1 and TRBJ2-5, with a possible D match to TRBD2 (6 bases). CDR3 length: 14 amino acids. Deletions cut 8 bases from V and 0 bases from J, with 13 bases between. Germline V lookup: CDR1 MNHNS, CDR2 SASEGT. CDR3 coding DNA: TGTGCCAGCGCGGAGTGGGAGGACCAAGAGACCCAGTACTTC. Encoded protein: CASAEWEDQETQYF.

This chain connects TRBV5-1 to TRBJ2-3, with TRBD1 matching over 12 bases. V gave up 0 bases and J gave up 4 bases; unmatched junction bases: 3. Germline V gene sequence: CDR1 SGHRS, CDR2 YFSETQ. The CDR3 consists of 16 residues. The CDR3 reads CASSLGGTGGADTQYF. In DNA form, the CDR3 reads TGCGCCAGCAGCTTGGGGGGGACAGGGGGCGCAGATACGCAGTATTTT.

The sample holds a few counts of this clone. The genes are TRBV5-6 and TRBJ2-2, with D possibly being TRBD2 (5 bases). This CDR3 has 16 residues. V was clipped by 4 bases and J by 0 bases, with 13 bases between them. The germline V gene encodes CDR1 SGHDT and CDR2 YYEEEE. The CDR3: CASSLRTGSNTGELFF. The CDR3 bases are TGTGCCAGCAGCCTCCGAACGGGGTCGAACACCGGGGAGCTGTTTTTT.

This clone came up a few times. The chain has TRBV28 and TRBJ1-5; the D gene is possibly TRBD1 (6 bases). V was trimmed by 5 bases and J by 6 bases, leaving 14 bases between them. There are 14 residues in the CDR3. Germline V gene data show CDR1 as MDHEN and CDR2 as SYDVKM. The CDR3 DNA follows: TGTGCCAGCAGTATCAACAGGGAGGGTCAGCCCCAGCATTTT. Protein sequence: CASSINREGQPQHF.

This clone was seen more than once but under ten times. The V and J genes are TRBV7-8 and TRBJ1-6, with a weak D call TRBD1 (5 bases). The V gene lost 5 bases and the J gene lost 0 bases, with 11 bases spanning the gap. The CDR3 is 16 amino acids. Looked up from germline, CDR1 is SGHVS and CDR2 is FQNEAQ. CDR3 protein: CASSTTASSYNSPLHF. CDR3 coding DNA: TGTGCCAGCAGCACGACAGCTAGCTCCTATAATTCACCCCTCCACTTT.

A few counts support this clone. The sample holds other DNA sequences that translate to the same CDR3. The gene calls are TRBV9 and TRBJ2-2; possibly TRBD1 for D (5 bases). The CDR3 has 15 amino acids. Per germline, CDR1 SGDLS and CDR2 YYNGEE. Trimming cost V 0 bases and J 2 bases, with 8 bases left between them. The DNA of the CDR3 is TGTGCCAGCAGCGTAGGACAGACCAACACCGGGGAGCTGTTTTTT. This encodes CASSVGQTNTGELFF. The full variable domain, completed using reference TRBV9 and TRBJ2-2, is DSGVTQTPKHLITATGQRVTLRCSPRSGDLSVYWYQQSLDQGLQFLIQYYNGEERAKGNILERFSAQQFPDLHSELNLSSLELGDSALYFCASSVGQTNTGELFFGEGSRLTVL.

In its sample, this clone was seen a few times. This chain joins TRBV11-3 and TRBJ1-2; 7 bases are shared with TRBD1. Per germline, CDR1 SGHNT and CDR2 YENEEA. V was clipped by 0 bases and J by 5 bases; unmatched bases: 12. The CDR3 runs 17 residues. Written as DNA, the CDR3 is TGTGCCAGCAGCTTAGATTACCCGGACAGGCGAAGGTATGGCTACACCTTC. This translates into CASSLDYPDRRRYGYTF.

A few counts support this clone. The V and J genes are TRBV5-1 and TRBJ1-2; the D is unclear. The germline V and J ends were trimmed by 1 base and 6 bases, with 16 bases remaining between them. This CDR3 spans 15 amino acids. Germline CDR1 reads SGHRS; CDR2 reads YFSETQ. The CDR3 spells CASSLTEPKVNGYTF. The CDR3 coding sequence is TGCGCCAGCAGCTTGACAGAACCCAAAGTCAATGGCTACACCTTC. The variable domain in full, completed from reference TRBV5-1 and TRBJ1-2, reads KAGVTQTPRYLIKTRGQQVTLSCSPISGHRSVSWYQQTPGQGLQFLFEYFSETQRNKGNFPGRFSGRQFSNSRSEMNVSTLELGDSALYLCASSLTEPKVNGYTFGSGTRLTVV.

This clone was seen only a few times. The CDR3 reads CASSSRPPGQGLAPKGYTF. The CDR3 DNA reads as TGCGCCAGCAGCTCCCGACCTCCGGGACAGGGGTTGGCCCCAAAGGGCTACACCTTC. V usage is TRBV5-1 and J usage is TRBJ1-2; 10 bases are shared with TRBD1. The germline gives CDR1 SGHRS, CDR2 YFSETQ. The CDR3 runs 19 residues. The V segment lost 3 bases and the J segment 8 bases; nucleotides outside the gene matches: 22. Based on the CDR3 plus reference TRBV5-1 and TRBJ1-2, the full variable domain is KAGVTQTPRYLIKTRGQQVTLSCSPISGHRSVSWYQQTPGQGLQFLFEYFSETQRNKGNFPGRFSGRQFSNSRSEMNVSTLELGDSALYLCASSSRPPGQGLAPKGYTFGSGTRLTVV.

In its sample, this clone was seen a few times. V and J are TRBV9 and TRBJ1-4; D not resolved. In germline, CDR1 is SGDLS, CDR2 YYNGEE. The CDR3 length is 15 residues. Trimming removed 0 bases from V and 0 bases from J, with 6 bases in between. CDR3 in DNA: TGTGCCAGCAGCGTAGGAGCATCAACTAATGAAAAACTGTTTTTT. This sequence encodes CASSVGASTNEKLFF.

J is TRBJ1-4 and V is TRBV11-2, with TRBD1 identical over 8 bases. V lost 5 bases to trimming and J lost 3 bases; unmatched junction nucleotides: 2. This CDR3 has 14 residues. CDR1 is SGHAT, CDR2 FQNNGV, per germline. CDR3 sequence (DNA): TGTGCCAGCAGCCCGGGACAGGCTAATGAAAAACTGTTTTTT. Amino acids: CASSPGQANEKLFF.

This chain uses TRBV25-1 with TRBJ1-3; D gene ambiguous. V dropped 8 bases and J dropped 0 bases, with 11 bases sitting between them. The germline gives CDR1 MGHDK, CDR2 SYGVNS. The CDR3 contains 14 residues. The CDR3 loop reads CASRGPSSGNTIYF. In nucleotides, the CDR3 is TGTGCCAGCCGAGGGCCTAGCTCTGGAAACACCATATATTTT.

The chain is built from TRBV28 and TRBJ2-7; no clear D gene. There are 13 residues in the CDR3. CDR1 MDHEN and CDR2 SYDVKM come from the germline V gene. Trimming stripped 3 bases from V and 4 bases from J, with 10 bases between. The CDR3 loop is CASSFSPSYEQYF. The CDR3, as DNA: TGTGCCAGCAGTTTTTCCCCCTCTTACGAGCAGTACTTC.

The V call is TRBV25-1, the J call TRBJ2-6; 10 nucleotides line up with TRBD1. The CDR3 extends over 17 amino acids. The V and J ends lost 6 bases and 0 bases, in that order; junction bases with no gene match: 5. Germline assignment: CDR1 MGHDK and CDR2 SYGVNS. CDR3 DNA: TGTGCCAGCAGCACCGGGACAGGGGACTCTGGGGCCAACGTCCTGACTTTC. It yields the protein CASSTGTGDSGANVLTF.

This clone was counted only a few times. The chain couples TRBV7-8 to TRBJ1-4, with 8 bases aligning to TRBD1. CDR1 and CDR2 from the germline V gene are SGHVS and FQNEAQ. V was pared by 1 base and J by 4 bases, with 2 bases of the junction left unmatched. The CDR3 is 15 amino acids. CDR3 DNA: TGTGCCAGCAGCTTAGGGACAGGGTTTAATGAAAAACTGTTTTTT. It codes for CASSLGTGFNEKLFF.

The CDR3 sequence: CASSYRTEQYF. CDR3 nucleotide sequence: TGTGCCAGCAGTTACCGGACAGAGCAGTACTTC. The J gene is TRBJ2-5, the V gene TRBV6-6; D perhaps matches TRBD1 (6 bases). The CDR3 length is 11 residues. V lost 2 bases, J lost 11 bases, and 9 bases lay in between. Per germline, CDR1 MNHNY and CDR2 SVGAGI (reference sequence).

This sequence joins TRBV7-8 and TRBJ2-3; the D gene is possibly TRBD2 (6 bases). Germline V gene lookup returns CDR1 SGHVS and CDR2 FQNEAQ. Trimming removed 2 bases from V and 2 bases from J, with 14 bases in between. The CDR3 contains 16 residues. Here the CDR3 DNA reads TGTGCCAGCAGCTTATGGGCGGGGAGTCCCACAGATACGCAGTATTTT. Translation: CASSLWAGSPTDTQYF.

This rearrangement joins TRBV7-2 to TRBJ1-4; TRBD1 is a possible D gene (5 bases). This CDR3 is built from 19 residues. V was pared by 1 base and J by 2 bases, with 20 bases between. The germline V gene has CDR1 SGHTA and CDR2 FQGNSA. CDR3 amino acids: CASSLVTGPWGGTNEKLFF. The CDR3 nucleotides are TGTGCCAGCAGCTTAGTCACGGGACCTTGGGGAGGGACTAATGAAAAACTGTTTTTT.

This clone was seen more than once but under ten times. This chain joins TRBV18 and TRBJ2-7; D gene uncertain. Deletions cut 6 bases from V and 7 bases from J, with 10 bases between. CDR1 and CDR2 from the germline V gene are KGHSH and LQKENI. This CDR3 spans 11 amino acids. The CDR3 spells CASSDYGEQYF. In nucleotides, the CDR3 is TGTGCCAGCTCGGATTACGGGGAGCAGTACTTC.

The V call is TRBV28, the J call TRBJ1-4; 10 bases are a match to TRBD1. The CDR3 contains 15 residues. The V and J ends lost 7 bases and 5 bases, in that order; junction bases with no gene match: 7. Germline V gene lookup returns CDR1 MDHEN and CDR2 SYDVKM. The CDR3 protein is CASNTPGQGNEKLFF. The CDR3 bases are TGTGCCAGCAATACCCCGGGACAGGGGAATGAAAAACTGTTTTTT.

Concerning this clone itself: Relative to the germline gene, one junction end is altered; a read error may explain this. The chain's CDR3 is CASSSTGWRTDAQYF. CDR3 bases: TGTGCCAGCAGCTCTACAGGGTGGAGGACAGATGCGCAGTATTTT. This chain uses TRBV11-2 with TRBJ2-3, with D possibly TRBD1 on 6 matching bases. The germline V gene encodes CDR1 SGHAT and CDR2 FQNNGV. The CDR3 loop spans 15 amino acids.

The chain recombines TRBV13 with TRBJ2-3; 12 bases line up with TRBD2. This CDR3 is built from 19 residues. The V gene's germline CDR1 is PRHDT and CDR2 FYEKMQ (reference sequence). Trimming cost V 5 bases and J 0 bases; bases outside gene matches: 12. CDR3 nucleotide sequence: TGTGCCAGCAGCGAGGGACTAGCGGGCCTGATAACTAGCACAGATACGCAGTATTTT. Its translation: CASSEGLAGLITSTDTQYF.

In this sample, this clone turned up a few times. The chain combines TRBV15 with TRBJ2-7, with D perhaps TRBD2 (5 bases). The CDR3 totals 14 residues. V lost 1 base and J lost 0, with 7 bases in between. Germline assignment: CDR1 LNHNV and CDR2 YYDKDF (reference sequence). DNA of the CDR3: TGTGCCACCAGCAGAGTTGAGGGCTCCTACGAGCAGTACTTC. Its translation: CATSRVEGSYEQYF.

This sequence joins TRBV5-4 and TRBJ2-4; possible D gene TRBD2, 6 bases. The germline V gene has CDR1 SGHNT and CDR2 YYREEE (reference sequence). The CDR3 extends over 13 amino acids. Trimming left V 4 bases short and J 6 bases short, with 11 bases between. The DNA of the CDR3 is TGTGCCAGCAGCGCCCCGGGAGTAAACATTCAGTACTTC. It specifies CASSAPGVNIQYF.

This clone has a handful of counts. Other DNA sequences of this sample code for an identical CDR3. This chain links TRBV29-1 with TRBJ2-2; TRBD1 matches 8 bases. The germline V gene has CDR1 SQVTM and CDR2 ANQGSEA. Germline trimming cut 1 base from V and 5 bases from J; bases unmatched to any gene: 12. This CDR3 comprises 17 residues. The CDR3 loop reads CSVEGRGQEVGTGELFF. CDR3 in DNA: TGCAGCGTTGAAGGCAGGGGGCAAGAGGTCGGGACCGGGGAGCTGTTTTTT.